Following are 15 T cell receptor beta chains from one sample sequenced in a study of control samples from healthy donors and cancer patients. Sequencing used immunoSEQ multiplex PCR; TCRdb keeps in-frame clones, though not all of them. The sample comprises about 180,000 clones, 90% of which are singletons, and about 1.4% rests with the top ten. Sequenced: blood. The origin of the receptors is a woman in her forties or fifties in good health.

The chain has TRBV19 and TRBJ2-3; D gene ambiguous. This CDR3 is built from 15 residues. The V gene's germline CDR1 is LNHDA and CDR2 SQIVND (reference sequence). The V end was cut by 1 base, the J end by 1 base, with 9 bases between. DNA for the CDR3: TGTGCCAGTAGTATAGGCCCCTATGGCACAGATACGCAGTATTTT. This codes for CASSIGPYGTDTQYF.

This clone was observed a single time. The DNA of the CDR3 is TGTGCCAGCTCACCACCCGGGGCAGGGGTTAAAGCTGGGGCCAACGTCCTGACTTTC. Its translation: CASSPPGAGVKAGANVLTF. The chain couples TRBV18 to TRBJ2-6; weak D call: TRBD1 (6 bases). V dropped 0 bases and J dropped 2 bases, with 17 bases sitting between them. The CDR3 consists of 19 residues. Looked up from germline, CDR1 is KGHSH and CDR2 is LQKENI.

The J gene is TRBJ2-1, the V gene TRBV11-2, with 9 bases identical to TRBD2. The junction had 4 bases not matched to a gene; V was cut back by 4 bases and J by 0 bases. Germline loops: CDR1 SGHAT, CDR2 FQNNGV. The CDR3 has 16 amino acids. CDR3: CASSSVSGGSYNEQFF. CDR3 coding DNA: TGTGCCAGCAGCTCAGTTAGCGGGGGCTCCTACAATGAGCAGTTCTTC.

This clone occurred a few times. The chain has TRBV2 and TRBJ2-6; 8 nucleotides match TRBD1. This CDR3 has 15 amino acids. The junction had 3 bases not matched to a gene; V was cut back by 5 bases and J by 3 bases. Germline assignment: CDR1 SNHLY and CDR2 FYNNEI. CDR3 region: CASSTTGDGANVLTF. The CDR3 DNA sequence: TGTGCCAGCAGTACGACAGGGGATGGGGCCAACGTCCTGACTTTC.

Regarding this clone: The same CDR3 arises from other DNA sequences in this sample as well. The J gene is TRBJ2-2, the V gene TRBV9, with 7 nucleotides matching TRBD2. The CDR3 is made up of 14 amino acids. Germline V gene data show CDR1 as SGDLS and CDR2 as YYNGEE. With V trimmed by 0 bases and J by 4 bases, 0 bases remained unmatched. DNA of the CDR3: TGTGCCAGCAGCGTAGCGGGAGGCACCGGGGAGCTGTTTTTT. This translates into CASSVAGGTGELFF.

The chain couples TRBV6-4 to TRBJ2-1; 7 bases fit TRBD2. The V and J ends lost 10 bases and 8 bases, in that order; junction bases with no gene match: 14. This CDR3 spans 14 amino acids. Germline values: CDR1 MRHNA, CDR2 SNTAGT. The CDR3 sequence is CATSRERGGDEQFF. CDR3 DNA: TGTGCCACGAGCCGGGAGCGGGGTGGGGATGAGCAGTTCTTC.

The CDR3 sequence is CASSLRGGYLYGTEAFF. Written as DNA, the CDR3 is TGTGCCAGCAGCTTGCGCGGGGGTTACCTCTATGGGACTGAAGCTTTCTTT. The rearrangement links TRBV7-9 to TRBJ1-1, with a tentative D call TRBD1 (5 bases). CDR1 and CDR2 from the germline V gene are SEHNR and FQNEAQ (reference sequence). This CDR3 comprises 17 residues. Trimming pared 3 bases from V and 5 bases from J, leaving 22 bases between.

The chain is built from TRBV7-6 and TRBJ1-1; perhaps TRBD1 as D (5 bases). V lost 5 bases, J lost 8 bases, and 18 bases lay in between. This CDR3 is built from 14 residues. The V gene's germline CDR1 is SGHVS and CDR2 FNYEAQ. For the CDR3, the DNA is TGTGCCAGCAGCGCATCTGGGGGGGTGGACGAAGCTTTCTTT. It encodes CASSASGGVDEAFF.

V is TRBV11-3 and J is TRBJ2-1; D remains ambiguous. The ends were cut back, 5 bases at V and 10 bases at J, with 15 bases in the middle. This CDR3 spans 13 amino acids. CDR1 and CDR2 (germline): SGHNT, YENEEA. The CDR3 bases are TGTGCCAGCAGCCTCGATCGGTTTAACGAGCAGTTCTTC. Translated: CASSLDRFNEQFF.

In the case of this clone: The junction does not match germline at one end; this may be a read error. V usage is TRBV4-1 and J usage is TRBJ2-1; 11 nucleotides line up with TRBD2. CDR1 is MGHRA, CDR2 YSYEKL, per germline. The CDR3 extends over 13 amino acids. The CDR3 coding sequence is TGCGCCAGCAGCCAAGATCGACTAGCGGGAACGATCTTC. Translated: CASSQDRLAGTIF.

This sequence joins TRBV6-4 and TRBJ1-2; 8 bases align to TRBD1. There are 13 residues in the CDR3. Germline loops: CDR1 MRHNA, CDR2 SNTAGT. V trimming: 5 bases; J trimming: 2 bases; junction bases outside the gene matches: 1. This CDR3 reads CASSRTGNYGYTF. DNA of the CDR3: TGTGCCAGCAGTCGGACAGGGAACTATGGCTACACCTTC.

This clone was recorded a few times. V gene TRBV3-1 (or the pseudogene TRBV3-2) combines with J gene TRBJ1-5; D ambiguous. Trimming left V 1 base short and J 5 bases short, with 12 bases between. CDR3 length: 15 amino acids. Germline values: CDR1 LGHDT, CDR2 YNNKEL (reference sequence). The CDR3 DNA sequence: TGTGCCAGCAGCCAAGGTCCCGCAGGTTATCAGCCCCAGCATTTT. This encodes CASSQGPAGYQPQHF.

The CDR3 spells CSVVTGFNEKLFF. The CDR3 DNA sequence: TGCAGCGTTGTGACCGGATTTAATGAAAAACTGTTTTTT. This chain uses TRBV29-1 with TRBJ1-4; D remains unclear. V was shortened by 4 bases and J by 4 bases, with 10 bases between the two germline ends. The CDR3 length is 13 residues. Looked up from germline, CDR1 is SQVTM and CDR2 is ANQGSEA. Full variable domain (missing parts from reference TRBV29-1 and TRBJ1-4): SAVISQKPSRDICQRGTSLTIQCQVDSQVTMMFWYRQQPGQSLTLIATANQGSEATYESGFVIDKFPISRPNLTFSTLTVSNMSPEDSSIYLCSVVTGFNEKLFFGSGTQLSVL.

The gene calls are TRBV28 and TRBJ1-5; 9 nucleotides align to TRBD1. The CDR3 is made up of 14 amino acids. The V segment lost 3 bases and the J segment 16 bases; nucleotides outside the gene matches: 13. Per the germline V gene, CDR1 is MDHEN and CDR2 is SYDVKM. CDR3 in DNA: TGTGCCAGCAGTTTCCGACAGGGGGTGAGGGCGAGACATTTT. Translation gives CASSFRQGVRARHF.

The chain joins TRBV28 to TRBJ2-2; 9 nucleotides align to TRBD2. The CDR3 loop spans 14 amino acids. CDR1 and CDR2 from the germline V gene are MDHEN and SYDVKM. With 6 bases clipped from V and 2 bases from J, the junction kept 1 base outside the gene matches. In nucleotides, the CDR3 is TGTGCCAGCAGGACTAGCGGTAACACCGGGGAGCTGTTTTTT. This encodes CASRTSGNTGELFF. The entire variable domain, with the rest obtained from reference TRBV28 and TRBJ2-2, is as follows: DVKVTQSSRYLVKRTGEKVFLECVQDMDHENMFWYRQDPGLGLRLIYFSYDVKMKEKGDIPEGYSVSREKKERFSLILESASTNQTSMYLCASRTSGNTGELFFGEGSRLTVL.